This is a list of T cell receptor beta chains from one sample in a study of human T cells and chemical hapten exposure. TCRdb re-called the RACE reads through MiXCR, storing one row per CDR3 protein. In the table there are some 90,000 distinct CDR3 sequences, about a tenth of which are singletons. Sequencing used whole blood, obtained in connection with sensitization to the hapten diphenylcyclopropenone (DPC). The source of these receptors is a woman aged 25-40 years with alopecia areata. Some clones in this sample may be carry-over from other donors' samples. CDR3s include the opening cysteine and the closing phenylalanine or tryptophan. D genes are given only for firm matches. Some rows have no size entry. The others give once, few or many, or a class for an expanded clone.

D gene | J gene | V gene | clone size | CDR3 DNA | CDR3 protein
. | TRBJ2-3 | TRBV30 | few | TGTGCCTGGAGTAGTGGACAGACCGGGAGGACAGATACGCAGTATTTT | CAWSSGQTGRTDTQYF
. | TRBJ2-2 | TRBV25-1 | many | TGTGCCAGCAGTGAGTTCGGACTTGTCACCGGGGAGCTGTTTTTT | CASSEFGLVTGELFF
. | TRBJ1-4 | TRBV2 | many | TGTGCCAGCAGTGAAAAGGGAAGGAAGGGGGAAAAACTGTTTTTT | CASSEKGRKGEKLFF
. | TRBJ1-2 | TRBV12-3/TRBV12-4 | . | TGTGCCAGCAGTTCGGGACGGCTTAACTATGGCTACACCTTC | CASSSGRLNYGYTF
. | TRBJ1-5 | TRBV3-1 | . | TGTGCCAGCAGCCAAGATACCGGGGTTCAGCCCCAGCATTTT | CASSQDTGVQPQHF
TRBD2 | TRBJ2-1 | TRBV20-1 | many | TGCAGTGCTATTCTAGCGGGGCCCAATGAGCAGTTCTTC | CSAILAGPNEQFF
TRBD1 | TRBJ2-7 | TRBV28 | few | TGTGCCAGCAGTCCCCCGGGACAGATCTACGAGCAGTACTTC | CASSPPGQIYEQYF
. | TRBJ1-5 | TRBV20-1 | many | TGCAGTGCGCCTAGTTTCGACGGCACGGGGCCCCAGCATTTT | CSAPSFDGTGPQHF
. | TRBJ2-7 | TRBV4-1 | . | TGCGCCAGCAGTCAGGACAGTCGCCGATCCTACGAGCAGTACTTC | CASSQDSRRSYEQYF
TRBD1 | TRBJ2-4 | TRBV7-2 | many | TGTGCCAGCAGCCCACGACAGGGAAGAAACATTCAGTACTTC | CASSPRQGRNIQYF
. | TRBJ2-1 | TRBV3-1 | few | TGTGCCAGCAGCCCCAGGTTCGGCCTCTCCTACAATGAGCAGTTCTTC | CASSPRFGLSYNEQFF
TRBD2 | TRBJ2-5 | TRBV7-2 | many | TGTGCCAGCAGCTTTGCTAGCGGGAACGGAGAGACCCAGTACTTC | CASSFASGNGETQYF
TRBD1 | TRBJ1-5 | TRBV28 | . | TGTGCCAGCAGACTCACAGGGGGCAATCAGCCCCAGCATTTT | CASRLTGGNQPQHF
. | TRBJ1-4 | TRBV5-4 | many | TGTGCCAGCAGCTTGTTCCAAAACGCTGGTAATGAAAAACTGTTTTTT | CASSLFQNAGNEKLFF
. | TRBJ2-1 | TRBV6-5 | many | TGTGCCAGCAGTTACCAGGGTGAGCAGTTCTTC | CASSYQGEQFF
. | TRBJ2-2 | TRBV5-4 | . | TGTGCCAGCAGCAGACTAGAGTCTGGCGGGGAGCTGTTTTTT | CASSRLESGGELFF
. | TRBJ2-1 | TRBV12-3/TRBV12-4 | . | TGTGCCAGCAGTCTCACACCACTAGGCGGCAATGAGCAGTTCTTC | CASSLTPLGGNEQFF
. | TRBJ2-3 | TRBV29-1 | . | TGCAGCGGCGTTGGGGGAGGCACAGATACGCAGTATTTT | CSGVGGGTDTQYF
. | TRBJ2-5 | TRBV20-1 | many | TGCAGTGCGACAGAATGGGAAGAGACCCAGTACTTC | CSATEWEETQYF
TRBD2 | TRBJ2-1 | TRBV6-4 | many | TGTGCCAGCAGTAGCGGGAGTGGAGATGAGCAGTTCTTC | CASSSGSGDEQFF
. | TRBJ2-2 | TRBV5-5 | . | TGTGCCAGCAGCTGGAACCCCTCCGCGAACACCGGGGAGCTGTTTTTT | CASSWNPSANTGELFF